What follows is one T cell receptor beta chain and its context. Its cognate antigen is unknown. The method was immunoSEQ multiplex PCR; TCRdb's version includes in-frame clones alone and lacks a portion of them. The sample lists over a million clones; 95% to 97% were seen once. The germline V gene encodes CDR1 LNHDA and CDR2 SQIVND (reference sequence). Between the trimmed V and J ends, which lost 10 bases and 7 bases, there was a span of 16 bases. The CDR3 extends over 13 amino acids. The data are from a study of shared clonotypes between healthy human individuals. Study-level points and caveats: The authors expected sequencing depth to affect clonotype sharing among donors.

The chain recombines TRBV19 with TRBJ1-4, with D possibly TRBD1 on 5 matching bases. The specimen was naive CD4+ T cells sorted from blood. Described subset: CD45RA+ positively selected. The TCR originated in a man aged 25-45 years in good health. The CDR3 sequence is CATLQVGGEKLFF. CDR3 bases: TGTGCCACCTTACAGGTGGGGGGTGAAAAACTGTTTTTT.